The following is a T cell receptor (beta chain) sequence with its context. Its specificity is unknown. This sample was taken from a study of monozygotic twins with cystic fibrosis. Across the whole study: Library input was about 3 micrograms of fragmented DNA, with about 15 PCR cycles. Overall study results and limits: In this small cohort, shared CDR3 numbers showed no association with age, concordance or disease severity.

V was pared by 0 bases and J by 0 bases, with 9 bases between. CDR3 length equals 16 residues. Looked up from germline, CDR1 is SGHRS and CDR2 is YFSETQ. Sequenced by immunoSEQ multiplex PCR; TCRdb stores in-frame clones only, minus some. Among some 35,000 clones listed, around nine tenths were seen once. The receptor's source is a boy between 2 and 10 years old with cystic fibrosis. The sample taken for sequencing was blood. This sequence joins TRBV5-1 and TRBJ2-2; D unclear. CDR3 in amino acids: CASSLAPPSNTGELFF. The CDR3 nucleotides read TGCGCCAGCAGCTTGGCCCCTCCTTCGAACACCGGGGAGCTGTTTTTT. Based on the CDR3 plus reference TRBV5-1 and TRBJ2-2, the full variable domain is KAGVTQTPRYLIKTRGQQVTLSCSPISGHRSVSWYQQTPGQGLQFLFEYFSETQRNKGNFPGRFSGRQFSNSRSEMNVSTLELGDSALYLCASSLAPPSNTGELFFGEGSRLTVL.